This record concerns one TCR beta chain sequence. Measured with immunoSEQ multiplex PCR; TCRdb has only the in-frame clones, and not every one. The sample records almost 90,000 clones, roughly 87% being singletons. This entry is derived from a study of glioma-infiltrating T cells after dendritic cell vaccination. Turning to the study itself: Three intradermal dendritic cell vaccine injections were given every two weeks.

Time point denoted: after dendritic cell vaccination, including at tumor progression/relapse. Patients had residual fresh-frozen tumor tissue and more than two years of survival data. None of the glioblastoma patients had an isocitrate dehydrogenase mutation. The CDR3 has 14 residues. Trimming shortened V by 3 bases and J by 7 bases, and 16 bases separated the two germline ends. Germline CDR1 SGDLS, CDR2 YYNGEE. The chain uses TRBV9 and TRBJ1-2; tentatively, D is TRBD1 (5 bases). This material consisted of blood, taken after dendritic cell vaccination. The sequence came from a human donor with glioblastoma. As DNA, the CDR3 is TGTGCCAGCAGCGCCACTCGGGGGGTTGGTGGCTACACCTTC. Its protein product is CASSATRGVGGYTF.